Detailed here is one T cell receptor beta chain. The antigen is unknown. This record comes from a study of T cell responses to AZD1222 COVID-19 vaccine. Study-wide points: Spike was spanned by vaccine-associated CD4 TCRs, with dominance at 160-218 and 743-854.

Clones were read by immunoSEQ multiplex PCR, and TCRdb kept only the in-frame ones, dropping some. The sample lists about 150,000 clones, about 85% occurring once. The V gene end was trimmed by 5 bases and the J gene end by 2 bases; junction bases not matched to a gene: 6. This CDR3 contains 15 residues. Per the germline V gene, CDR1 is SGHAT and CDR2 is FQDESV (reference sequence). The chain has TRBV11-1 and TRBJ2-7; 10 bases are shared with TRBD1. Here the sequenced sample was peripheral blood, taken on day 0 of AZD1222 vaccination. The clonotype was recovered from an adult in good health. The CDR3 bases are TGTGCCAGCAGCGGGACAGGGGAAACCCCCTACGAGCAGTACTTC. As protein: CASSGTGETPYEQYF.